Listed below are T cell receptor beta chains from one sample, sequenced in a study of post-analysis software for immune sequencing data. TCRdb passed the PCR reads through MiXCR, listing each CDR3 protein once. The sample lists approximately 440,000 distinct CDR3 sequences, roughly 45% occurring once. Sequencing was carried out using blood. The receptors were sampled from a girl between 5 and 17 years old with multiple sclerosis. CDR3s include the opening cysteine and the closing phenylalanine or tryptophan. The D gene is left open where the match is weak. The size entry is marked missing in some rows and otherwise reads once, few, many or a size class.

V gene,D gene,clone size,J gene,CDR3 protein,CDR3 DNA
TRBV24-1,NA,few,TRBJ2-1,CATSGQSNEQFF,TGTGCCACCAGTGGGCAAAGTAATGAGCAGTTCTTC
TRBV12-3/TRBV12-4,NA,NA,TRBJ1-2,CASRWDGVGYGYTF,TGTGCCAGCAGGTGGGACGGAGTGGGCTATGGCTACACCTTC
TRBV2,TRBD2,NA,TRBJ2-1,CASRPPSGRANEQFF,TGTGCCAGCAGGCCCCCCAGCGGGAGGGCCAATGAGCAGTTCTTC
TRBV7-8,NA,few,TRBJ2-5,CASSLAYLWGTQGETQYF,TGTGCCAGCAGCTTAGCCTACCTTTGGGGTACCCAAGGGGAGACCCAGTACTTC
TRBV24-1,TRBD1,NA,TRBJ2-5,CATSDFVGPGQGLETQYF,TGTGCCACCAGTGATTTCGTCGGCCCGGGACAGGGTCTGGAGACCCAGTACTTC
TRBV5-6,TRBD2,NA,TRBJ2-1,CASEAGGPSRVPYNEQFF,TGTGCCAGCGAAGCGGGAGGGCCCTCTAGAGTGCCCTACAATGAGCAGTTCTTC
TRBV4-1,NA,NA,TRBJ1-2,CASSLGDGSIYGYTF,TGCGCCAGCAGCCTTGGGGACGGATCAATCTATGGCTACACCTTC
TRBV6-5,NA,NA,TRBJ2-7,CASSYSTSYEQYF,TGTGCCAGCAGTTACTCGACCAGCTACGAGCAGTACTTC
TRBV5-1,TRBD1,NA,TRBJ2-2,CASSPRTGADGELFF,TGCGCCAGCAGCCCAAGGACAGGAGCAGACGGGGAGCTGTTTTTT
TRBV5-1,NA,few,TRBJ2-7,CASSLGQTLLDEQYF,TGCGCCAGCAGCTTGGGACAGACCTTACTAGACGAGCAGTACTTC
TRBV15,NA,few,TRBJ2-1,CATSRASPNSGPNNEQFF,TGTGCCACCAGCAGAGCTTCTCCCAACAGCGGGCCAAACAATGAGCAGTTCTTC
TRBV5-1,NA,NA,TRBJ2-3,CASSLDGRYTDTQYF,TGCGCCAGCAGCTTGGATGGGAGGTACACAGATACGCAGTATTTT
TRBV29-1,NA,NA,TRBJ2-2,CSASGVLNTGELFF,TGCAGCGCCTCGGGGGTTCTGAACACCGGGGAGCTGTTTTTT
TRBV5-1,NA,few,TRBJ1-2,CASSLDLLAGAGYTF,TGCGCCAGCAGCTTGGACCTTTTGGCAGGGGCTGGCTACACCTTC
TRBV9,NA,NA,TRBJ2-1,CASSGDPLAGNDNEQFF,TGTGCCAGCAGCGGAGACCCCCTGGCGGGCAACGACAATGAGCAGTTCTTC
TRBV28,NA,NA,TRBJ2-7,CASAQRITPYEQYF,TGTGCCAGCGCGCAAAGGATCACGCCCTACGAGCAGTACTTC
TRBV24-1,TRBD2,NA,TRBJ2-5,CATSDSVTGRIETQYF,TGTGCCACCAGTGATTCTGTAACCGGGAGGATCGAGACCCAGTACTTC
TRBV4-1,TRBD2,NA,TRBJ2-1,CASSQARLAGGPAPYNEQFF,TGCGCCAGCAGCCAAGCCCGACTAGCGGGAGGGCCTGCACCCTACAATGAGCAGTTCTTC
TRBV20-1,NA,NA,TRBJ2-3,CSASEVVTDTQYF,TGCAGTGCTAGTGAGGTAGTCACCGATACGCAGTATTTT
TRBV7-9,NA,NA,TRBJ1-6,CASSLGGDNSPLHF,TGTGCCAGCAGCTTAGGGGGGGATAATTCACCCCTCCACTTT
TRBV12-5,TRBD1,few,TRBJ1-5,CASSGRGGQPQHF,TGTGCTAGTAGCGGCAGGGGGGGCCAGCCCCAGCATTTT
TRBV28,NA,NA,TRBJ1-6,CASSLKTALHF,TGTGCCAGCAGTCTTAAAACGGCCCTCCACTTT
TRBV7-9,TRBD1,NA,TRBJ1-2,CASSPPAGQRNYGYTF,TGTGCCAGCAGCCCACCGGCGGGACAGAGAAACTATGGCTACACCTTC
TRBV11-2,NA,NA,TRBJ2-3,CASSPGSPLTDTQYF,TGTGCCAGCAGCCCCGGGAGCCCATTGACAGATACGCAGTATTTT
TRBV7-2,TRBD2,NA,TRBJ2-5,CASSRQAGGRLGETQYF,TGTGCCAGCAGCAGACAAGCGGGAGGTAGATTGGGAGAGACCCAGTACTTC
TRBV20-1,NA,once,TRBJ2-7,CSTRTTASYEQYF,TGCAGTACTAGAACGACAGCATCCTACGAGCAGTACTTC
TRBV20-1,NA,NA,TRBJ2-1,CSARAGTLHNEQFF,TGCAGTGCTAGAGCCGGGACTCTACACAATGAGCAGTTCTTC
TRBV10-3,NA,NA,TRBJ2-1,CAISGGPYNEQFF,TGTGCCATCAGCGGAGGGCCGTACAATGAGCAGTTCTTC
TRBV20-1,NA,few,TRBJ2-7,CSATSPGGIDDEQYF,TGCAGTGCTACAAGTCCGGGCGGGATTGACGACGAGCAGTACTTC
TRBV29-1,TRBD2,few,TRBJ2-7,CSVDLSGSSPEQYF,TGCAGCGTTGACCTCAGCGGGAGTTCCCCCGAGCAGTACTTC
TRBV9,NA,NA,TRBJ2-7,CASSVGVAVSYEQYF,TGTGCCAGCAGCGTAGGTGTAGCGGTCTCCTACGAGCAGTACTTC
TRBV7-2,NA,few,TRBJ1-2,CASSSTSEIRGYTF,TGTGCCAGCAGCTCTACTTCAGAGATACGTGGCTACACCTTC
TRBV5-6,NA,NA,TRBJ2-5,CASESQGPETQYF,TGTGCCAGCGAAAGTCAGGGTCCAGAGACCCAGTACTTC
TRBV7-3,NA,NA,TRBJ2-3,CASSPRVGYRTDTQYF,TGTGCCAGCAGCCCCCGAGTCGGCTACCGCACAGATACGCAGTATTTT
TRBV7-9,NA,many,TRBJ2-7,CASSASSYEQYF,TGTGCCAGCAGTGCTTCCTCCTACGAGCAGTACTTC
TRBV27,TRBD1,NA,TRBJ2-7,CASSQRGTGIYEQYF,TGTGCCAGCAGCCAAAGAGGGACAGGTATCTACGAGCAGTACTTC
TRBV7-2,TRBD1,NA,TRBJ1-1,CASSLARDSPEAFF,TGTGCCAGCAGCTTAGCGCGGGACAGCCCTGAAGCTTTCTTT
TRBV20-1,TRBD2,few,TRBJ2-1,CSASVSLAGGPDEQFF,TGCAGTGCTAGCGTGTCATTGGCGGGAGGGCCTGATGAGCAGTTCTTC
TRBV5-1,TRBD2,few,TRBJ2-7,CASSHLPPTSGIYEQYF,TGCGCCAGCAGCCACCTACCGCCCACTAGCGGGATCTACGAGCAGTACTTC
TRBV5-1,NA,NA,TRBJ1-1,CASIPNREGTEAFF,TGCGCCAGCATCCCAAACAGGGAGGGCACTGAAGCTTTCTTT